These 27 T cell receptor beta chains originate from one sample sequenced in a study of PD-L1 blockade in urothelial cancer. Assay: immunoSEQ multiplex PCR; the TCRdb copy retains only in-frame clones and omits some. The sample lists about 87,000 clones; 70% to 90% were seen once. Time point given: pretreatment peripheral blood. Sequenced material: PBMCs, taken around atezolizumab (anti-PD-L1) treatment. These TCRs come from a woman of 80 years or more with urothelial cancer.

The chain uses TRBV30 and TRBJ1-2; no reliable D call. The length of the CDR3 is 14 residues. Germline assignment: CDR1 GTSNPN and CDR2 SVGIG (reference sequence). Trimming pared 0 bases from V and 2 bases from J, leaving 10 bases between. CDR3 sequence reads: CAWSVRAMNYGYTF. Written as DNA, the CDR3 is TGTGCCTGGAGTGTGCGGGCGATGAACTATGGCTACACCTTC.

This rearrangement joins TRBV5-4 to TRBJ2-7; TRBD2 is a possible D gene (6 bases). V was clipped by 4 bases and J by 3 bases, with 11 bases between them. Germline lookup yields CDR1 SGHNT and CDR2 YYREEE (reference sequence). CDR3 length: 13 amino acids. CDR3 residues: CASSAGLHYEQYF. In nucleotides, the CDR3 is TGTGCCAGCAGCGCGGGACTTCACTACGAGCAGTACTTC.

The CDR3 sequence is CASSVAPGTLNTIYF. The CDR3 region has the DNA TGTGCCAGCAGTGTTGCGCCGGGAACATTAAACACCATATATTTT. The J gene is TRBJ1-3, the V gene TRBV2; D not certain. Trimming stripped 4 bases from V and 6 bases from J, with 16 bases between. Looked up from germline, CDR1 is SNHLY and CDR2 is FYNNEI. The CDR3 spans 15 residues.

In its sample, this clone was seen a few times. The same CDR3 is also encoded by other DNA sequences in this sample. This rearrangement joins TRBV6-1 to TRBJ1-5, with 9 bases lining up with TRBD1. V was clipped by 4 bases and J by 1 base; unmatched bases: 5. CDR3 size: 16 residues. Per germline, CDR1 MNHNS and CDR2 SASEGT. For the CDR3, the DNA is TGTGCCAGCAGTGCGGGACAGGGTGGCAGCAATCAGCCCCAGCATTTT. Protein sequence: CASSAGQGGSNQPQHF.

This chain connects TRBV11-2 to TRBJ2-7; TRBD1 agrees at 8 bases. Germline V gene sequence: CDR1 SGHAT, CDR2 FQNNGV. The CDR3 is 14 amino acids. The V gene end was trimmed by 3 bases and the J gene end by 0 bases; junction bases not matched to a gene: 1. The CDR3 protein is CASSLGQVSYEQYF. In nucleotides, the CDR3 is TGTGCCAGCAGCTTGGGACAGGTCTCCTACGAGCAGTACTTC. Full variable domain (missing parts from reference TRBV11-2 and TRBJ2-7): EAGVAQSPRYKIIEKRQSVAFWCNPISGHATLYWYQQILGQGPKLLIQFQNNGVVDDSQLPKDRFSAERLKGVDSTLKIQPAKLEDSAVYLCASSLGQVSYEQYFGPGTRLTVT.

There are a few counts of this clone. The V call is TRBV29-1, the J call TRBJ2-7; the match to TRBD2 covers 11 bases. The germline V gene has CDR1 SQVTM and CDR2 ANQGSEA. V lost 5 bases and J lost 2; bases outside the gene matches: 5. The CDR3 length is 14 residues. The DNA for the CDR3 is TGCAGCGTTAGACTAGCGGGAATAACCTACGAGCAGTACTTC. Amino acids: CSVRLAGITYEQYF.

The rearrangement links TRBV5-1 to TRBJ1-5; the D gene is possibly TRBD1 (6 bases). The CDR3 consists of 15 residues. Trimming left V 0 bases short and J 8 bases short, with 15 bases between. Germline V gene data show CDR1 as SGHRS and CDR2 as YFSETQ. The CDR3 loop reads CASSLEGGGLEPQHF. The DNA of the CDR3 is TGCGCCAGCAGCTTGGAGGGAGGGGGATTGGAGCCCCAGCATTTT. Full variable domain (outside the CDR3, taken from reference TRBV5-1 and TRBJ1-5): KAGVTQTPRYLIKTRGQQVTLSCSPISGHRSVSWYQQTPGQGLQFLFEYFSETQRNKGNFPGRFSGRQFSNSRSEMNVSTLELGDSALYLCASSLEGGGLEPQHFGDGTRLSIL.

The chain has TRBV9 and TRBJ1-2; 11 positions match TRBD1. CDR1 and CDR2 (germline): SGDLS, YYNGEE. This CDR3 region has 17 residues. J lost 3 bases, V lost 2 bases, and 9 bases had no gene match. In nucleotides, the CDR3 is TGTGCCAGCAGCGTTGGGGGACAGGGGGTTAATCACTATGGCTACACCTTC. It yields the protein CASSVGGQGVNHYGYTF.

V and J are TRBV5-1 and TRBJ2-7, with D hard to call. The germline V gene has CDR1 SGHRS and CDR2 YFSETQ. This CDR3 contains 14 residues. The V and J ends lost 0 bases and 3 bases respectively, with 10 bases between them. The DNA for the CDR3 is TGCGCCAGCAGCTTGGCTCTGGAGCTCTACGAGCAGTACTTC. Its protein product is CASSLALELYEQYF.

The chain uses TRBV5-4 and TRBJ2-3; 7 bases align to TRBD1. J lost 3 bases, V lost 3 bases, and 1 base had no gene match. Germline V CDR1 and CDR2: SGHNT, YYREEE (reference sequence). The length of the CDR3 is 13 residues. CDR3 coding DNA: TGTGCCAGCAGCTGGACAGGAACAGATACGCAGTATTTT. Protein product: CASSWTGTDTQYF.

The chain carries TRBV5-1 and TRBJ2-7, with a tentative D call TRBD2 (6 bases). Germline CDR1 reads SGHRS; CDR2 reads YFSETQ. Trimming cost V 4 bases and J 3 bases, with 8 bases left between them. CDR3 length equals 12 residues. In DNA, the CDR3 is TGCGCCAGCAGCCCGGGAGTCTACGAGCAGTACTTC. This gives the protein CASSPGVYEQYF.

This chain connects TRBV7-2 to TRBJ2-4; D gene unclear. Germline V lookup: CDR1 SGHTA, CDR2 FQGNSA. Between the trimmed V and J ends, which lost 4 bases and 4 bases, there was a span of 17 bases. This CDR3 region has 16 residues. Here the CDR3 reads CASSSQPVLLKNIQYF. The CDR3 nucleotides read TGTGCCAGCAGCTCACAGCCAGTCCTACTTAAAAACATTCAGTACTTC.

This clone has a single count. The chain couples TRBV30 to TRBJ2-7; 9 positions match TRBD1. Germline V lookup: CDR1 GTSNPN, CDR2 SVGIG (reference sequence). This CDR3 has 12 amino acids. Unmatched junction bases numbered 1, after V lost 7 bases and J lost 0 bases. The CDR3 DNA is TGTGCCTCGACAGGGGGCTCCTACGAGCAGTACTTC. Translated, it gives CASTGGSYEQYF.

The V gene is TRBV5-4, the J gene TRBJ2-1, with D tentatively TRBD2 (5 bases). The CDR3 consists of 14 residues. CDR1 and CDR2 from the germline V gene are SGHNT and YYREEE (reference sequence). Trimming left V 2 bases short and J 5 bases short, with 11 bases between. The CDR3 region is CASSFSDGNNEQFF. The CDR3 coding sequence is TGTGCCAGCAGCTTCTCGGACGGGAACAATGAGCAGTTCTTC.

This clone was detected only once. V usage is TRBV20-1 and J usage is TRBJ2-1; D is unclear. V lost 8 bases and J lost 11, with 13 bases in between. The germline V gene has CDR1 DFQATT and CDR2 SNEGSKA (reference sequence). The CDR3 covers 10 residues. The CDR3 region has the DNA TGCAGTCTTTCTACGGTTCAGCAGTTCTTC. Translation gives CSLSTVQQFF.

The V gene is TRBV28, the J gene TRBJ2-1; D possibly corresponds to TRBD1 (5 bases). This CDR3 has 12 amino acids. Trimming took off 8 bases at V and 6 bases at J, with 11 bases between the two ends. Looked up from germline, CDR1 is MDHEN and CDR2 is SYDVKM. The CDR3 region has the DNA TGTGCCAGCTTAGGGGTTCTCAATGAGCAGTTCTTC. It is translated as CASLGVLNEQFF.

This clone was observed a few times. V and J are TRBV7-3 and TRBJ1-1; D is ambiguous. The CDR3 extends over 13 amino acids. The V gene lost 2 bases and the J gene lost 6 bases, with 10 bases spanning the gap. CDR1 and CDR2 from the germline V gene are SGHTA and FQGTGA. This CDR3 is CASSLGSTAEAFF. DNA of the CDR3: TGTGCCAGCAGCTTAGGTTCTACTGCTGAAGCTTTCTTT. Filled out from reference TRBV7-3 and TRBJ1-1, the complete variable domain reads GAGVSQTPSNKVTEKGKYVELRCDPISGHTALYWYRQSLGQGPEFLIYFQGTGAADDSGLPNDRFFAVRPEGSVSTLKIQRTERGDSAVYLCASSLGSTAEAFFGQGTRLTVV.

In DNA, the CDR3 is TGTGCCAGCAGCGTCCGACAGGAGAACACTGAAGCTTTCTTT. It yields the protein CASSVRQENTEAFF. V gene TRBV7-6 combines with J gene TRBJ1-1; perhaps TRBD1 as D (6 bases). There are 14 residues in the CDR3. CDR1 is SGHVS, CDR2 FNYEAQ, per germline. V dropped 5 bases and J dropped 1 base, with 11 bases sitting between them.

V and J are TRBV28 and TRBJ1-4; 7 bases align to TRBD1. Trimming at V came to 5 bases and at J to 2 bases, leaving 5 bases not matched to a gene. This CDR3 spans 15 amino acids. CDR1 and CDR2 from the germline V gene are MDHEN and SYDVKM. CDR3 residues: CASSQPQGTNEKLFF. CDR3 in DNA: TGTGCCAGCAGTCAACCACAGGGGACTAATGAAAAACTGTTTTTT.

The chain combines TRBV27 with TRBJ1-3, with a tentative D call TRBD1 (5 bases). V lost 8 bases, J lost 0 bases, and 11 bases lay in between. The CDR3 sequence is 14 residues long. CDR1 and CDR2 (germline): MNHEY, SMNVEV (reference sequence). The CDR3 is CASGGGNSGNTIYF. CDR3 nucleotides: TGTGCCAGCGGGGGGGGGAACTCTGGAAACACCATATATTTT.

The genes are TRBV28 and TRBJ2-7; a possible D gene is TRBD1 (6 bases). The CDR3 is 14 amino acids. With 4 bases removed from V and 7 bases from J, the gap between germline ends came to 17 bases. In germline, CDR1 is MDHEN, CDR2 SYDVKM. The chain's CDR3 is CASSSPGTRREQYF. Here the CDR3 DNA reads TGTGCCAGCAGTTCCCCCGGGACACGGCGGGAGCAGTACTTC.

This clone has more than one count but fewer than ten. CDR3 nucleotides: TGTGCCAGCAGCGCCCTGACAGGGGGCGGCACTGAAGCTTTCTTT. This encodes CASSALTGGGTEAFF. The V call is TRBV9, the J call TRBJ1-1; 10 bases agree with TRBD1. The CDR3 sequence is 15 residues long. Germline trimming cut 3 bases from V and 4 bases from J; bases unmatched to any gene: 6. Germline assignment: CDR1 SGDLS and CDR2 YYNGEE. Full variable domain (rest looked up from reference TRBV9 and TRBJ1-1): DSGVTQTPKHLITATGQRVTLRCSPRSGDLSVYWYQQSLDQGLQFLIQYYNGEERAKGNILERFSAQQFPDLHSELNLSSLELGDSALYFCASSALTGGGTEAFFGQGTRLTVV.

The chain links TRBV19 to TRBJ1-1; perhaps TRBD1 as D (5 bases). Germline V gene sequence: CDR1 LNHDA, CDR2 SQIVND (reference sequence). The CDR3 is made up of 15 amino acids. V lost 5 bases and J 3 bases, leaving 16 bases between the germline ends. The CDR3 reads CASSLGLSGDTEAFF. CDR3 nucleotides: TGTGCCAGTAGTCTCGGACTATCGGGGGACACTGAAGCTTTCTTT.

The chain uses TRBV28 and TRBJ2-5; 13 nucleotides match TRBD2. Germline CDR1 and CDR2: MDHEN and SYDVKM. Trimming cost V 5 bases and J 5 bases; bases outside gene matches: 11. This CDR3 has 17 residues. The CDR3 loop reads CASSPWGLAGSGETQYF. DNA of the CDR3: TGTGCCAGCAGTCCCTGGGGACTAGCGGGATCGGGTGAGACCCAGTACTTC.

The chain recombines TRBV25-1 with TRBJ1-1, with 8 bases lining up with TRBD1. CDR1 and CDR2 from the germline V gene are MGHDK and SYGVNS. CDR3 length equals 15 residues. Trimming cost V 6 bases and J 0 bases; bases outside gene matches: 6. CDR3 loop: CASSLGTGLNTEAFF. The DNA for the CDR3 is TGTGCCAGCAGCCTCGGGACAGGCCTGAACACTGAAGCTTTCTTT.

This clone was seen a few times. The rearrangement joins TRBV5-1 to TRBJ1-5; TRBD1 is a possible D gene (6 bases). The V end was cut by 4 bases, the J end by 1 base, with 12 bases between. CDR1 and CDR2 (germline): SGHRS, YFSETQ. This CDR3 contains 15 residues. CDR3 region: CASSPQGLSNQPQHF. The DNA for the CDR3 is TGCGCCAGCAGCCCCCAGGGGTTGAGCAATCAGCCCCAGCATTTT.

The rearrangement uses TRBV2 and TRBJ2-5; no reliable D call. Germline V lookup: CDR1 SNHLY, CDR2 FYNNEI. This CDR3 is 13 amino acids long. Trimming took 4 bases from V and 4 from J, leaving 10 bases between them. CDR3 DNA: TGTGCCAGCAGTGTTAGTATCCGAGAGACCCAGTACTTC. It translates to CASSVSIRETQYF. The full variable domain, in which reference TRBV2 and TRBJ2-5 provide the parts outside the CDR3, is EPEVTQTPSHQVTQMGQEVILRCVPISNHLYFYWYRQILGQKVEFLVSFYNNEISEKSEIFDDQFSVERPDGSNFTLKIRSTKLEDSAMYFCASSVSIRETQYFGPGTRLLVL.